This passage covers 6 T cell receptor beta chains from one sample sequenced in a study of cytomegalovirus exposure and HLA in healthy donors. This table comes from immunoSEQ multiplex PCR, and its TCRdb copy is limited to in-frame clones, with some not included. The data contain approximately 300,000 clones, 75% to 90% of them singletons. Input material: PBMCs. These receptors all come from a woman aged 18-29 years in good health and CMV-seronegative.

This clone was observed a few times. The rearrangement uses TRBV28 and TRBJ1-5; TRBD1 aligns across 8 bases. The CDR3 covers 15 residues. V dropped 7 bases and J dropped 6; count of bases not matched to a gene: 11. Germline V gene sequence: CDR1 MDHEN, CDR2 SYDVKM. CDR3 sequence (DNA): TGTGCCAGCACCCTCGGGGCAGGGGGCCGTCAGCCCCAGCATTTT. It yields the protein CASTLGAGGRQPQHF.

This chain connects TRBV27 to TRBJ2-5, with 8 bases lining up with TRBD2. CDR3 length: 16 amino acids. The V segment lost 5 bases and the J segment 3 bases; nucleotides outside the gene matches: 11. The germline CDR1 and CDR2 sequences are MNHEY and SMNVEV (reference sequence). The CDR3 reads CASSPSAGEVEETQYF. As DNA, the CDR3 is TGTGCCAGCAGTCCGTCAGCGGGAGAAGTGGAAGAGACCCAGTACTTC.

CDR3 residues: CASSQGRGGQLRDEKLFF. DNA for the CDR3: TGTGCCAGCAGCCAAGGACGGGGTGGACAGCTCAGGGATGAAAAACTGTTTTTT. This chain connects TRBV4-2 to TRBJ1-4; maybe TRBD1 (6 bases). The CDR3 is 18 amino acids. With 1 base removed from V and 6 bases from J, the gap between germline ends came to 21 bases. Germline V gives CDR1 LGHNA, CDR2 YNFKEQ.

This chain connects TRBV9 to TRBJ2-3; 7 bases match TRBD2. J lost 1 base, V lost 4 bases, and 9 bases had no gene match. Germline V lookup: CDR1 SGDLS, CDR2 YYNGEE. This CDR3 is built from 16 residues. The CDR3 DNA reads TGTGCCAGCAGCTCAGTGGGCCGGGGGGGCACAGATACGCAGTATTTT. Translating gives CASSSVGRGGTDTQYF. The full variable domain, completed using reference TRBV9 and TRBJ2-3, is DSGVTQTPKHLITATGQRVTLRCSPRSGDLSVYWYQQSLDQGLQFLIQYYNGEERAKGNILERFSAQQFPDLHSELNLSSLELGDSALYFCASSSVGRGGTDTQYFGPGTRLTVL.

The V gene is TRBV13, the J gene TRBJ1-2, with TRBD1 identical over 7 bases. Unmatched junction bases numbered 7, after V lost 4 bases and J lost 8 bases. Per germline, CDR1 PRHDT and CDR2 FYEKMQ (reference sequence). The CDR3 runs to 13 residues. CDR3 protein: CASSSRTGVGYTF. CDR3 DNA: TGTGCCAGCAGCTCACGGACAGGCGTCGGCTACACCTTC.

The CDR3 DNA reads as TGTGCCAGCCGTCCTGGAGGGCGAAATGAAAAACTGTTTTTT. Its protein is CASRPGGRNEKLFF. J is TRBJ1-4 and V is TRBV6-5; D is uncertain. The CDR3 is 14 residues long. V shed 8 bases and J shed 5 bases, with 15 bases lying between them. Germline loops: CDR1 MNHEY, CDR2 SVGAGI.